This TCR beta chain came from a study of T cells expressing NK-cell markers. TCRdb re-called the 5' RACE reads and shows each CDR3 protein once, DNA omitted. Its table records around 260,000 distinct CDR3 sequences. CDR3 length: 15 amino acids. From germline, CDR1 is DFQATT and CDR2 SNEGSKA (reference sequence). J is TRBJ1-2 and V is TRBV20-1; the TCRdb call, TRBD1, lacks DNA for checking. The sequence was obtained from a woman between 18 and 70 years old in good health. Sequences were obtained from blood T cells: a sorted CD56 or NKG2C T cell subset, CD4+ or CD8+ T cells, or bulk PBMC T cells (not recorded which). CDR3 region: CSAPTGGTNNYGYTF.